This T cell receptor beta chain was captured by sequencing in a study of hypomethylating agent response in myelodysplastic syndrome. Study context: Most often mutated was TET2, found in 5 of 11 patients. A few patients were non-responders, while roughly 6 showed complete response or hematologic improvement.

Sequencing was performed with immunoSEQ multiplex PCR; in TCRdb, only in-frame clones are kept and a portion is missing. The sample lists roughly 6,000 clones; around four fifths were seen once. CDR3 length: 17 amino acids. V lost 4 bases to trimming and J lost 2 bases; unmatched junction nucleotides: 12. Germline CDR1 is LNHDA and CDR2 is SQIVND (reference sequence). The clonotype comes from a human donor with myelodysplastic syndrome. The sample in question was bone marrow, obtained before or after starting hypomethylating agent treatment for myelodysplastic syndrome (not recorded which). The chain combines TRBV19 with TRBJ2-3, with 7 positions matching TRBD1. In nucleotides, the CDR3 is TGTGCCAGTAGTACACTAAGACAGGGCCACGACACAGATACGCAGTATTTT. Translation: CASSTLRQGHDTDTQYF. Using reference TRBV19 and TRBJ2-3 for the parts outside the CDR3, the full variable domain is DGGITQSPKYLFRKEGQNVTLSCEQNLNHDAMYWYRQDPGQGLRLIYYSQIVNDFQKGDIAEGYSVSREKKESFPLTVTSAQKNPTAFYLCASSTLRQGHDTDTQYFGPGTRLTVL.